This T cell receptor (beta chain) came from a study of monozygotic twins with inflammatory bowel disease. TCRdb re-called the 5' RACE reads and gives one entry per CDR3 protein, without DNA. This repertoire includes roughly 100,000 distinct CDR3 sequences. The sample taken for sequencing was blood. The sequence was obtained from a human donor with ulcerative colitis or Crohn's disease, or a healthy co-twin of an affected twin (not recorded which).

The CDR3 sequence is CSANRGSYNEQFF. This rearrangement joins TRBV20-1 to TRBJ2-1. There are 13 residues in the CDR3. CDR1 is DFQATT, CDR2 SNEGSKA, per germline (reference sequence).